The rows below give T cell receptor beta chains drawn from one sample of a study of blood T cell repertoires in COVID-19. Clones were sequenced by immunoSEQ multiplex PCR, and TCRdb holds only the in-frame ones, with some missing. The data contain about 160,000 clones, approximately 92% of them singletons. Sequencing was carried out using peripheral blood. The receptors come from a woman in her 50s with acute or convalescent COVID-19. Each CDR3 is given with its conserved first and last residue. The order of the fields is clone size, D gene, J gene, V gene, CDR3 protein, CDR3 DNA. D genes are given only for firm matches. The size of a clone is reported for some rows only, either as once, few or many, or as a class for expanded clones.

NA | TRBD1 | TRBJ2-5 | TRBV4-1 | CASSGLRTGRQETQYF | TGCGCCAGCAGCGGATTAAGGACAGGACGACAAGAGACCCAGTACTTC
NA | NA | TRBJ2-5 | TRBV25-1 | CASRLNQETQYF | TGTGCCAGCAGGTTAAACCAAGAGACCCAGTACTTC
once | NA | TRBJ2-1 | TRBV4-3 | CASSQDGSRDEQFF | TGCGCCAGCAGCCAAGATGGATCACGGGATGAGCAGTTCTTC
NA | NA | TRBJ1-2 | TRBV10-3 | CAISYEVSSYGYTF | TGTGCCATCAGTTATGAGGTCAGTAGCTATGGCTACACCTTC
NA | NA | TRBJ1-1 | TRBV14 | CASSPAGVKVFF | TGTGCCAGCAGCCCAGCGGGAGTCAAGGTTTTCTTT
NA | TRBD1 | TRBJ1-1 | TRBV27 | CASSPLDRLNTEAFF | TGTGCCAGCAGTCCACTGGACAGGTTGAACACTGAAGCTTTCTTT
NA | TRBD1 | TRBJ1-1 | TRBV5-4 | CASSSGTGPNTEAFF | TGTGCCAGCAGCTCTGGGACAGGTCCTAACACTGAAGCTTTCTTT
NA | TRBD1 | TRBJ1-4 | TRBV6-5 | CASSTGGWGEKLFF | TGTGCCAGCAGCACAGGGGGCTGGGGCGAAAAACTGTTTTTT
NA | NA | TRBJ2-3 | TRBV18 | CASSGAGQPTDTQYF | TGTGCCAGCTCGGGGGCGGGACAGCCGACAGATACGCAGTATTTT
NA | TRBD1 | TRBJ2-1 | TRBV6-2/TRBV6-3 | CASSSNPDRWSDEQFF | TGTGCCAGCAGTTCGAACCCGGACAGGTGGAGCGATGAGCAGTTCTTC
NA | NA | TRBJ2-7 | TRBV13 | CASSLGGRASSYEQYF | TGTGCCAGCAGCTTAGGCGGCAGGGCGAGCTCCTACGAGCAGTACTTC
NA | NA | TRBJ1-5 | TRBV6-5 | CASSSRGNQPQHF | TGTGCCAGCAGTTCACGGGGAAATCAGCCCCAGCATTTT
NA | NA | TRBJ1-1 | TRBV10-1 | CASRDSQGTEAFF | TGCGCCAGCAGGGACAGCCAAGGAACTGAAGCTTTCTTT
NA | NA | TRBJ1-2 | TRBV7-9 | CASSLEGFGYTF | TGTGCCAGCAGCTTAGAGGGGTTTGGCTACACCTTC
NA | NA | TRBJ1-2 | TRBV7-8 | CASSLGPGNDYGYTF | TGTGCCAGCAGCTTAGGTCCAGGGAATGACTATGGCTACACCTTC
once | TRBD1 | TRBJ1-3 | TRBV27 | CASSMTGGSGNTIYF | TGTGCCAGCAGTATGACAGGGGGCAGTGGAAACACCATATATTTT
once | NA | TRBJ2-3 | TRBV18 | CASSPTWATDTQYF | TGTGCCAGCTCACCTACCTGGGCCACAGATACGCAGTATTTT